These 15 T cell receptor beta chains were sequenced from one sample in a study of blood T cell repertoires in COVID-19. Here immunoSEQ multiplex PCR was the method, and the copy in TCRdb shows in-frame clones only, minus some. The sample yields under 500,000 clones, approximately 92% seen once. Sequences were obtained from PBMCs or T cells enriched from blood (not recorded which). Source of these receptors: a man aged 30 to 39 who had recovered from COVID-19.

This rearrangement joins TRBV27 to TRBJ2-7, with TRBD2 identical over 10 bases. In germline, CDR1 is MNHEY, CDR2 SMNVEV (reference sequence). This CDR3 comprises 16 residues. Unmatched junction bases numbered 12, after V lost 6 bases and J lost 4 bases. The CDR3 spells CASRGTRTSGAYEQYF. The DNA of the CDR3 is TGTGCCAGCAGGGGAACCCGGACTAGCGGAGCTTACGAGCAGTACTTC.

The CDR3 spells CASSPQGLGMDTQYF. The CDR3, as DNA: TGCGCCAGCAGCCCCCAGGGCTTGGGCATGGATACGCAGTATTTT. This chain joins TRBV5-1 and TRBJ2-3; D possibly corresponds to TRBD1 (5 bases). The length of the CDR3 is 15 residues. Germline CDR1 SGHRS, CDR2 YFSETQ. V shed 4 bases and J shed 6 bases, with 18 bases lying between them.

The table lists this clone with a count of one. J is TRBJ2-1 and V is TRBV19, with 7 positions matching TRBD2. The CDR3 extends over 16 amino acids. The germline CDR1 and CDR2 sequences are LNHDA and SQIVND (reference sequence). J lost 2 bases, V lost 5 bases, and 9 bases had no gene match. The chain's CDR3 is CASSPQAGITYNEQFF. Written as DNA, the CDR3 is TGTGCCAGTAGTCCTCAAGCGGGAATCACCTACAATGAGCAGTTCTTC.

The V gene is TRBV24-1, the J gene TRBJ2-2, with 8 positions matching TRBD1. Trimming took 9 bases from V and 3 from J; bases not matched to a gene: 5. Per germline, CDR1 KGHDR and CDR2 SFDVKD. This CDR3 has 14 amino acids. In DNA, the CDR3 is TGTGCCACCGGCAGGGGACAGGACACCGGGGAGCTGTTTTTT. Protein product: CATGRGQDTGELFF.

Of note for this clone: The identical CDR3 is also encoded by other nucleotide sequences in the sample. Here the CDR3 DNA reads TGTGCCAGCAGCACCAGCGGGAGTCCCTACAATGAGCAGTTCTTC. It yields the protein CASSTSGSPYNEQFF. The chain combines TRBV9 with TRBJ2-1, with 8 nucleotides matching TRBD2. With V trimmed by 4 bases and J by 2 bases, 5 bases remained unmatched. Germline V gives CDR1 SGDLS, CDR2 YYNGEE. This CDR3 has 15 residues. The variable domain in full, completed from reference TRBV9 and TRBJ2-1, reads DSGVTQTPKHLITATGQRVTLRCSPRSGDLSVYWYQQSLDQGLQFLIQYYNGEERAKGNILERFSAQQFPDLHSELNLSSLELGDSALYFCASSTSGSPYNEQFFGPGTRLTVL.

The chain employs TRBV4-1 and TRBJ2-2, with 7 bases lining up with TRBD2. This CDR3 contains 17 residues. Trimming took 1 base from V and 7 from J; bases not matched to a gene: 12. Looked up from germline, CDR1 is MGHRA and CDR2 is YSYEKL. CDR3 sequence reads: CASSQVDMGLRNGELFF. In DNA, the CDR3 is TGCGCCAGCAGCCAAGTCGATATGGGACTAAGGAACGGGGAGCTGTTTTTT.

This clone was recorded once. The V and J genes are TRBV6-5 and TRBJ1-2; D call uncertain. The CDR3 is 13 amino acids. Germline V CDR1 and CDR2: MNHEY, SVGAGI. Between the trimmed V and J ends, which lost 2 bases and 6 bases, there was a span of 10 bases. The CDR3 coding sequence is TGTGCCAGCAGTTACAGTAGGAGAGATGGCTACACCTTC. Its protein product is CASSYSRRDGYTF.

This chain uses TRBV3-1 (or the pseudogene TRBV3-2) with TRBJ2-6; no definite D call. Looked up from germline, CDR1 is LGHDT and CDR2 is YNNKEL (reference sequence). CDR3 size: 15 residues. V was pared by 1 base and J by 1 base, with 5 bases between. This chain's CDR3 is CASSQAESGANVLTF. The CDR3, as DNA: TGTGCCAGCAGCCAAGCCGAGTCTGGGGCCAACGTCCTGACTTTC.

The gene calls are TRBV14 and TRBJ2-3; 9 bases map to TRBD2. The germline CDR1 and CDR2 sequences are SGHDN and FVKESK. The junction had 10 bases not matched to a gene; V was cut back by 3 bases and J by 6 bases. CDR3 length equals 16 residues. The CDR3 protein is CASSHVLAGPKDTQYF. CDR3 DNA sequence: TGTGCCAGCAGCCACGTGCTAGCGGGACCCAAGGATACGCAGTATTTT.

This chain uses TRBV5-8 with TRBJ1-5, with no clear D. Trimming shortened V by 0 bases and J by 5 bases, and 12 bases separated the two germline ends. This CDR3 has 15 residues. Germline CDR1 reads SGHTS; CDR2 reads YDEGEE. DNA of the CDR3: TGTGCCAGCAGCTTGGCGGCAGGCTCCTATCAGCCCCAGCATTTT. Translation: CASSLAAGSYQPQHF.

This chain joins TRBV3-1 (or the pseudogene TRBV3-2) and TRBJ2-5; 12 bases are a match to TRBD2. V was pared by 3 bases and J by 2 bases, with 7 bases of the junction left unmatched. Germline CDR1 is LGHDT and CDR2 is YNNKEL (reference sequence). This CDR3 spans 17 amino acids. In DNA form, the CDR3 reads TGTGCCAGCAGCCACGGACTAGCGGGATTAGGACAAGAGACCCAGTACTTC. It is translated as CASSHGLAGLGQETQYF.

The chain is built from TRBV2 and TRBJ1-2, with 7 bases matching TRBD1. The V segment lost 6 bases and the J segment 4 bases; nucleotides outside the gene matches: 8. The CDR3 loop spans 14 amino acids. Germline assignment: CDR1 SNHLY and CDR2 FYNNEI. The CDR3 DNA is TGTGCCAGCAGAACTGACAGGGCCTTCTATGGCTACACCTTC. This codes for CASRTDRAFYGYTF.

The chain recombines TRBV9 with TRBJ2-7; 11 positions match TRBD2. Trimming took 0 bases from V and 4 from J; bases not matched to a gene: 3. The length of the CDR3 is 15 residues. Looked up from germline, CDR1 is SGDLS and CDR2 is YYNGEE. The CDR3 loop reads CASSVGVAGGYEQYF. CDR3 bases: TGTGCCAGCAGCGTAGGGGTAGCGGGAGGGTACGAGCAGTACTTC.

The gene calls are TRBV3-1 (or the pseudogene TRBV3-2) and TRBJ2-1, with a tentative D call TRBD2 (6 bases). The length of the CDR3 is 15 residues. Germline V gene lookup returns CDR1 LGHDT and CDR2 YNNKEL (reference sequence). Trimming left V 6 bases short and J 0 bases short, with 12 bases between. For the CDR3, the DNA is TGTGCCAGCAGGGAAAGCGGGCGCTCCTACAATGAGCAGTTCTTC. The encoded protein is CASRESGRSYNEQFF.

Only a few counts were recorded for this clone. The chain recombines TRBV6-4 with TRBJ1-1; no reliable D call. V gave up 6 bases and J gave up 1 base, with 9 bases separating them. This CDR3 spans 13 amino acids. CDR1 MRHNA and CDR2 SNTAGT come from the germline V gene. CDR3 coding DNA: TGTGCCAGCAGGCAGGAACCGAACACTGAAGCTTTCTTT. Its protein product is CASRQEPNTEAFF.